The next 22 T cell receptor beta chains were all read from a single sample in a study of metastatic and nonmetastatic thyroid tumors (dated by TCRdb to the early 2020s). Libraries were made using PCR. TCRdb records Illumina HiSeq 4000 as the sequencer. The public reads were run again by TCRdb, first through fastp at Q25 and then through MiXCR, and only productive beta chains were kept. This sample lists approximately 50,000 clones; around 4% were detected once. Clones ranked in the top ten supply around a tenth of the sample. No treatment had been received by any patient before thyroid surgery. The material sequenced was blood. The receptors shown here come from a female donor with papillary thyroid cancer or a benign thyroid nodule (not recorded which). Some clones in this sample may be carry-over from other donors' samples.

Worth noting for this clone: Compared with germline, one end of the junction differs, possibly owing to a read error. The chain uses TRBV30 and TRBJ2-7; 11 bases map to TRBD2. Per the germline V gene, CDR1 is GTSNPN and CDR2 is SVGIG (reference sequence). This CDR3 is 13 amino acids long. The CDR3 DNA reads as TGTGCCTCCAAGACTAGCGGGGCTGGCGAGCAGTGCTTC. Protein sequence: CASKTSGAGEQCF.

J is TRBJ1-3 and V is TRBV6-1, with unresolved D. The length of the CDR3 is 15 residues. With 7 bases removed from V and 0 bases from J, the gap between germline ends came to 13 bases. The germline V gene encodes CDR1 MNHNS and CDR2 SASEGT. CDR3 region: CASMVSVDSGNTIYF. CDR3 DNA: TGTGCCAGCATGGTTTCGGTAGACTCTGGAAACACCATATATTTT.

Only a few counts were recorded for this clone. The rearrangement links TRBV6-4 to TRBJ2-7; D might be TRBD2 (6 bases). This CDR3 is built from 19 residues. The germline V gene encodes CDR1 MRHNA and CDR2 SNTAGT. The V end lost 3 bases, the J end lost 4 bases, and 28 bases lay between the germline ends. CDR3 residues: CASSEKDYREPPGFYEQYF. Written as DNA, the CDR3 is TGTGCCAGCAGTGAAAAAGACTATCGGGAGCCCCCCGGTTTTTACGAGCAGTACTTC.

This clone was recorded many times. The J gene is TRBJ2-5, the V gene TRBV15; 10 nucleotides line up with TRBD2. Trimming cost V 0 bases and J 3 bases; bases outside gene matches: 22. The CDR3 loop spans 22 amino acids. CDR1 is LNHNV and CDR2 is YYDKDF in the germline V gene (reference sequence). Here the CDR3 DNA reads TGTGCCACCAGCAGAGATTCTGGACTAGCGGATTCTTTTCGATCCTCGAAAGAGACCCAGTACTTC. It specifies CATSRDSGLADSFRSSKETQYF.

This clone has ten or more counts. Here the CDR3 reads CASSYSRLMGTEAFF. The CDR3 DNA reads as TGTGCCAGCAGTTACTCCAGATTAATGGGCACTGAAGCTTTCTTT. This sequence joins TRBV6-5 and TRBJ1-1; no definite D call. Germline V gives CDR1 MNHEY, CDR2 SVGAGI. Trimming left V 0 bases short and J 4 bases short, with 12 bases between. This CDR3 comprises 15 residues.

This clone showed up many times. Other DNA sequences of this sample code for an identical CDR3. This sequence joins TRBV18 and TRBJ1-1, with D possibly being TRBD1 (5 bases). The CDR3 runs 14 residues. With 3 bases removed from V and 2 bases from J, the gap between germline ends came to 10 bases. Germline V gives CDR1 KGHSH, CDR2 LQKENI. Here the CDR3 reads CASSPGRTNTEAFF. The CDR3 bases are TGTGCCAGCTCACCGGGACGGACAAACACTGAAGCTTTCTTT.

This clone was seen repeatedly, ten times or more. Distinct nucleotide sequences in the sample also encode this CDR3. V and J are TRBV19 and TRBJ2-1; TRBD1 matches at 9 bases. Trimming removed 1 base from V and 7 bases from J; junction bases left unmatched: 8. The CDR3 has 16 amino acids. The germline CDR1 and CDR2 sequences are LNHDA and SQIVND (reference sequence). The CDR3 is CASSIGPGQGKNEQFF. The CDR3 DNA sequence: TGTGCCAGTAGTATAGGTCCGGGACAGGGTAAAAATGAGCAGTTCTTC. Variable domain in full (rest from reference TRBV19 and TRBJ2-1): DGGITQSPKYLFRKEGQNVTLSCEQNLNHDAMYWYRQDPGQGLRLIYYSQIVNDFQKGDIAEGYSVSREKKESFPLTVTSAQKNPTAFYLCASSIGPGQGKNEQFFGPGTRLTVL.

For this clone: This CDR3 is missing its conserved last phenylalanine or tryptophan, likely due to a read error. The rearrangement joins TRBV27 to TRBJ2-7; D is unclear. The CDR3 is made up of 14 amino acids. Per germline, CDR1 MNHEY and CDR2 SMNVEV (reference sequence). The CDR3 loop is CVSSAMLESYEQYL. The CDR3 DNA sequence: TGTGTCAGCAGTGCCATGTTGGAATCCTACGAGCAGTACCTC.

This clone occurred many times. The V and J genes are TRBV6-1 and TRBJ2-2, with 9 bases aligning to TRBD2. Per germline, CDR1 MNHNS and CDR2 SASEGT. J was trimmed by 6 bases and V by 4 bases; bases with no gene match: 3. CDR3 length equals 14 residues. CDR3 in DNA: TGTGCCAGCAGTGGGACTAGCGAGGCCGGGGAGCTGTTTTTT. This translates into CASSGTSEAGELFF.

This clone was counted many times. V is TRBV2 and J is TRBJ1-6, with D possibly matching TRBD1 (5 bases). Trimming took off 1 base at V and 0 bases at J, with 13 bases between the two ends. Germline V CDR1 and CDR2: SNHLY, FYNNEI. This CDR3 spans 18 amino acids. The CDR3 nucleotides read TGTGCCAGCAGTGAAGACGGGGCCAGCAGCTCCTATAATTCACCCCTCCACTTT. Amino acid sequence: CASSEDGASSSYNSPLHF.

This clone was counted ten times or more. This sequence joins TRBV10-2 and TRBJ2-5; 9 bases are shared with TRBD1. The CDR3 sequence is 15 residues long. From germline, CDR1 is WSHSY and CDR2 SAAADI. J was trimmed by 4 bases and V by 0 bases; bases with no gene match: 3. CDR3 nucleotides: TGCGCCAGCAGTGAGTCAGACAGGGGGGGAGAGACCCAGTACTTC. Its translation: CASSESDRGGETQYF.

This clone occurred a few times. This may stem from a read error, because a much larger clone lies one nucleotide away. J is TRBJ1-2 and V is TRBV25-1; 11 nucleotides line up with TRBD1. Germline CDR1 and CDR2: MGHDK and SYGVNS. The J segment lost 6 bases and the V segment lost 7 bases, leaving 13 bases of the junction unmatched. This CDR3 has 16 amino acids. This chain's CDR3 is CASNAWTGGAGDGYTF. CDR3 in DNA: TGTGCCAGCAACGCCTGGACAGGGGGCGCCGGAGATGGCTACACCTTC.

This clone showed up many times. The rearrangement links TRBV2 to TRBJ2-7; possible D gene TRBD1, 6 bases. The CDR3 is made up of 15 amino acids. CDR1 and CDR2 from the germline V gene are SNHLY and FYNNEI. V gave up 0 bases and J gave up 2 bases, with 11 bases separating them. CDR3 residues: CASSEASGQTYEQYF. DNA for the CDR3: TGTGCCAGCAGTGAAGCTTCAGGACAGACCTACGAGCAGTACTTC.

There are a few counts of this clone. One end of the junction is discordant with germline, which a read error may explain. The chain's CDR3 is CASILRLTATNEKLFF. The DNA for the CDR3 is TGCGCCAGCATCTTGAGGTTAACGGCAACTAACGAAAAACTGTTTTTT. The chain couples TRBV5-1 to TRBJ1-4; D remains ambiguous. Germline lookup yields CDR1 SGHRS and CDR2 YFSETQ. The CDR3 loop spans 16 amino acids.

The CDR3, as DNA: TGCGCCAGCAGTGGCGAGCGGGACACAGATACGCAGTATTTT. As protein: CASSGERDTDTQYF. The chain couples TRBV10-1 to TRBJ2-3, with TRBD2 matching 7 bases. The CDR3 is 14 residues long. J lost 2 bases, V lost 4 bases, and 3 bases had no gene match. Germline-derived CDR1 and CDR2 are WNHNN and SYGVQD (reference sequence).

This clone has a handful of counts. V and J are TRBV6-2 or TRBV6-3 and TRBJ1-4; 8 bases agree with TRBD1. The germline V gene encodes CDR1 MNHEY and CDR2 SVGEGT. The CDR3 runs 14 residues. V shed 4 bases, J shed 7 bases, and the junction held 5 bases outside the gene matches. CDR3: CASSSGQGPEKLFF. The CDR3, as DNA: TGTGCCAGCAGTTCCGGACAGGGTCCTGAAAAACTGTTTTTT.

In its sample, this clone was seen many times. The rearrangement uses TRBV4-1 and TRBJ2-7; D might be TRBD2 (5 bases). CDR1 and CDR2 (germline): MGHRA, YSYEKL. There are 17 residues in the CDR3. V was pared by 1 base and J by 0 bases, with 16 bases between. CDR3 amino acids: CASSQVPPGISSYEQYF. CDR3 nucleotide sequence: TGCGCCAGCAGCCAAGTCCCCCCCGGGATATCCTCCTACGAGCAGTACTTC.

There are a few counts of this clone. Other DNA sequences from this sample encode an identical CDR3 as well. CDR3 sequence (DNA): TGTGCCAGCAGTTCCGAAGCCCGGGACGTCGCTCATGGCTACACCTTC. Its translation: CASSSEARDVAHGYTF. This sequence joins TRBV28 and TRBJ1-2; the D gene is possibly TRBD1 (5 bases). In germline, CDR1 is MDHEN, CDR2 SYDVKM. The CDR3 has 16 residues. Trimming shortened V by 4 bases and J by 6 bases, and 21 bases separated the two germline ends.

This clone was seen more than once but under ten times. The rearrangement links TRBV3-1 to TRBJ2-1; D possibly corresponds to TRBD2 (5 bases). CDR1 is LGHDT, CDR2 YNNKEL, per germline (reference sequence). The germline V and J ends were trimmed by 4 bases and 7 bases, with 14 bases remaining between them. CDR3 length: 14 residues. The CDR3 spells CASSLPGSQNEQFF. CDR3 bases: TGTGCCAGCAGCCTGCCGGGGTCTCAGAATGAGCAGTTCTTC.

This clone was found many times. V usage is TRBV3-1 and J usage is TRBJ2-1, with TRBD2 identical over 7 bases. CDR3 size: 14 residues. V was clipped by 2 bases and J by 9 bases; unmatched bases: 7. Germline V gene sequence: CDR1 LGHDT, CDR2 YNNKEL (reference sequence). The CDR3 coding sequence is TGTGCCAGCAGCCAATACGCGGGAGAGTCTGAGCAGTTCTTC. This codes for CASSQYAGESEQFF.

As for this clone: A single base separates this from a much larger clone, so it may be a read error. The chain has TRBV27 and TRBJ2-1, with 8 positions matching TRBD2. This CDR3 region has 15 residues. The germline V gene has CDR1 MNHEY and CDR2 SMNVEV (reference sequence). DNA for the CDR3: TGTGCCAGCAGTTTCAGCGGGAGTGGCCACAATGATCAGTTCTTC. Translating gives CASSFSGSGHNDQFF.

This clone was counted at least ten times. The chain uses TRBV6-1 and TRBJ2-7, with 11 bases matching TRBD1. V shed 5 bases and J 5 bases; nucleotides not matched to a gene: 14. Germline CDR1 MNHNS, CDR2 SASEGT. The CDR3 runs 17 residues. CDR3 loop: CASSLQPGDRGFHEQYF. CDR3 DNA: TGTGCCAGCAGTTTACAGCCTGGGGACAGGGGGTTCCACGAGCAGTACTTC.